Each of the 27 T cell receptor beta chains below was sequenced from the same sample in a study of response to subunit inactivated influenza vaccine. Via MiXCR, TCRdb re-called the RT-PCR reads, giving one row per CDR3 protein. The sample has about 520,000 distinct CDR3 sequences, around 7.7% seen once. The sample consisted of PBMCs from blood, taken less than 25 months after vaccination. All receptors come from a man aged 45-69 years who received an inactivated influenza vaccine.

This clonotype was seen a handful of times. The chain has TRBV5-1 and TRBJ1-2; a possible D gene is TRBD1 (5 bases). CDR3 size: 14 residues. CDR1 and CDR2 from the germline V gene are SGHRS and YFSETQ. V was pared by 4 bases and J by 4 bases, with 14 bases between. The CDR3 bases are TGCGCCAGCAGCCTCGAGGGGAAGACCTATGGCTACACCTTC. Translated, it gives CASSLEGKTYGYTF.

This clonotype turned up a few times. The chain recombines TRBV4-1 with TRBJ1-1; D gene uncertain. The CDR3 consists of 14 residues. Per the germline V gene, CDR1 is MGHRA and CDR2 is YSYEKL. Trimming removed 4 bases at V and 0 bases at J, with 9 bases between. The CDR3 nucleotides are TGCGCCAGCAGCCCCCCCAGGCTGAACACTGAAGCTTTCTTT. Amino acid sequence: CASSPPRLNTEAFF.

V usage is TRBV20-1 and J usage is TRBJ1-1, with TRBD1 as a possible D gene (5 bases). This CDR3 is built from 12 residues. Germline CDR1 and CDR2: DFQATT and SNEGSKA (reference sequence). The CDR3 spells CTAGGVSTEAFF. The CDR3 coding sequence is TGCACGGCCGGAGGGGTAAGCACTGAAGCTTTCTTT.

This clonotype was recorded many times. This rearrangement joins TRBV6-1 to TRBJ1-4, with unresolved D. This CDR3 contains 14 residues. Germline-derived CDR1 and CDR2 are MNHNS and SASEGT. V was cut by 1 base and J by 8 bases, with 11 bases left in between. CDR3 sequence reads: CASSEGLHGEKLFF. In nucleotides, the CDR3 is TGTGCCAGCAGTGAAGGGTTGCACGGAGAAAAACTGTTTTTT.

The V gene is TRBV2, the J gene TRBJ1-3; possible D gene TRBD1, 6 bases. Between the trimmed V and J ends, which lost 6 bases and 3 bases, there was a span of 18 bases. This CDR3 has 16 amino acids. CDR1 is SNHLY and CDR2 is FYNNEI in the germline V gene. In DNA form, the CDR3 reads TGTGCCAGCAGGGCGGACAGCCTGAGAGGTGGAAACACCATATATTTT. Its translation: CASRADSLRGGNTIYF.

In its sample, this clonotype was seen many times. The CDR3 DNA reads as TGTGCCAGCAGCTCCGGGACCGGGACTGGCTACACCTTC. The encoded protein is CASSSGTGTGYTF. The rearrangement joins TRBV12-3 or TRBV12-4 to TRBJ1-2, with D possibly being TRBD1 (5 bases). V was pared by 6 bases and J by 7 bases, with 15 bases between. This CDR3 contains 13 residues.

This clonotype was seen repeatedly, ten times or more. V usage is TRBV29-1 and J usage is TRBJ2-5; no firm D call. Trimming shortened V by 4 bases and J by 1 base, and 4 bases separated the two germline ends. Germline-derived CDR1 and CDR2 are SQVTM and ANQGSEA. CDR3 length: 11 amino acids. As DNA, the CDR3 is TGCAGCGTTGCACCCCAAGAGACCCAGTACTTC. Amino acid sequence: CSVAPQETQYF.

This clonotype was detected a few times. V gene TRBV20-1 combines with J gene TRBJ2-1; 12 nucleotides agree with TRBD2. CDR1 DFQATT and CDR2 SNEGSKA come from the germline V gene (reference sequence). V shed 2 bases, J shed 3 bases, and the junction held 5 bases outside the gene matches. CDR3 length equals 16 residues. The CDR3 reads CSARLPSGRGYNEQFF. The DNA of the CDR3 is TGCAGTGCTAGACTCCCTAGCGGGAGGGGCTACAATGAGCAGTTCTTC.

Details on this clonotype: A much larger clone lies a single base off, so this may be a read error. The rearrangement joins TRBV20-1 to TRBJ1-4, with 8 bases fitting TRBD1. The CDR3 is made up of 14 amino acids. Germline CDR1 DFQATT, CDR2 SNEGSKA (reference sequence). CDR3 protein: CSATDRAVREKLLF. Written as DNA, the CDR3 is TGCAGTGCTACGGACAGGGCTGTTAGGGAAAAACTGCTTTTT.

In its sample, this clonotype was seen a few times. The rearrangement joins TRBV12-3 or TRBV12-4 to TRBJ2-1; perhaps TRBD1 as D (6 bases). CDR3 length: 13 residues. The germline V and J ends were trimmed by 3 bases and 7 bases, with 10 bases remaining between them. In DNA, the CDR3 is TGTGCCAGCAGTTTCCCCGACAGGAATGAGCAGTTCTTC. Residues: CASSFPDRNEQFF.

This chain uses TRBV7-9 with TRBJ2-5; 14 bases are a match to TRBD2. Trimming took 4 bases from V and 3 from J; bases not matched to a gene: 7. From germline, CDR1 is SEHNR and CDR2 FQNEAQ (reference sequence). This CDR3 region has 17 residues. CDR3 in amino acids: CASSSSTSGGAEETQYF. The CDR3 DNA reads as TGTGCCAGCAGCTCCTCGACTAGCGGGGGGGCTGAAGAGACCCAGTACTTC.

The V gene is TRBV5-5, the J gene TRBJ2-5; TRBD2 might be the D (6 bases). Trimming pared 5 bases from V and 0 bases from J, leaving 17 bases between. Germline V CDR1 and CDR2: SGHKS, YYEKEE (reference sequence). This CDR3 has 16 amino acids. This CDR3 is CASSLLAGTYQETQYF. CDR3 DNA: TGTGCCAGCAGTTTACTGGCGGGGACGTACCAAGAGACCCAGTACTTC.

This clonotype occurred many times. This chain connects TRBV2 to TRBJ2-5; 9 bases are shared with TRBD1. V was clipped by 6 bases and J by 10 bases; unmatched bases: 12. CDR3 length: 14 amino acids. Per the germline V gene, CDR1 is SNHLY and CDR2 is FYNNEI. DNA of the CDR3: TGTGCCAGCAGCATGACGTCGACAGGGGGGGTCCAGTACTTC. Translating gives CASSMTSTGGVQYF.

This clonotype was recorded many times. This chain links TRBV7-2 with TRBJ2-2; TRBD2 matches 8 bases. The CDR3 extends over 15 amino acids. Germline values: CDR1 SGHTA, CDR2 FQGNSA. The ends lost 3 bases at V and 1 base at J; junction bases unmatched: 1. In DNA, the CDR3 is TGTGCCAGCAGCTTCACTAGCGGGAACACCGGGGAGCTGTTTTTT. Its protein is CASSFTSGNTGELFF. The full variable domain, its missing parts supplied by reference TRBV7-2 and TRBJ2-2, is GAGVSQSPSNKVTEKGKDVELRCDPISGHTALYWYRQSLGQGLEFLIYFQGNSAPDKSGLPSDRFSAERTGGSVSTLTIQRTQQEDSAVYLCASSFTSGNTGELFFGEGSRLTVL.

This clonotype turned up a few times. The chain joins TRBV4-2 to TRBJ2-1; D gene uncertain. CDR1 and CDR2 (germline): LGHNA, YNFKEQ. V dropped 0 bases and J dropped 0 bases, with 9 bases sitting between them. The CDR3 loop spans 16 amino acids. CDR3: CASSQEQRSSYNEQFF. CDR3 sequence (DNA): TGTGCCAGCAGCCAAGAACAGAGGAGCTCCTACAATGAGCAGTTCTTC.

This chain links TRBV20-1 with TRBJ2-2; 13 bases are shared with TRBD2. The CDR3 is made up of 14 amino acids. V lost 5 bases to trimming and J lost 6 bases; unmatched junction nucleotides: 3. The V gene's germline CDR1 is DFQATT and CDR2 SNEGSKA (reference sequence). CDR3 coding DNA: TGCAGTGCTCGGACTAGCGGGAGCCCCGGGGAGCTGTTTTTT. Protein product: CSARTSGSPGELFF.

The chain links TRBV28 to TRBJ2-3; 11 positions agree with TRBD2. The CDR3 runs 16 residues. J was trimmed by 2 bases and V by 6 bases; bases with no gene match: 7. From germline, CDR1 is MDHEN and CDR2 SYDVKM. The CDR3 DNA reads TGTGCCAGCAGAACACCGGGACTAGCGGACACAGATACGCAGTATTTT. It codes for CASRTPGLADTDTQYF.

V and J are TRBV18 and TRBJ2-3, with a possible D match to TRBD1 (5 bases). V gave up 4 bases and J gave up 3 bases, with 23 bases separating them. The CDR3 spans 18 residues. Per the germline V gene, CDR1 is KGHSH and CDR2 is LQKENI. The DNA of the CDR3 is TGTGCCAGCTCACAGAACGGGCTAGGACACGGTGTTACAGATACGCAGTATTTT. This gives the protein CASSQNGLGHGVTDTQYF.

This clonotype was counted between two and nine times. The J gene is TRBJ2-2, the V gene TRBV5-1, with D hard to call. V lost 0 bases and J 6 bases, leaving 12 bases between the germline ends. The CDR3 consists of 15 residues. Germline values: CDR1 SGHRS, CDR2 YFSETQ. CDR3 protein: CASSLAASGSGELFF. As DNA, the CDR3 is TGCGCCAGCAGCTTGGCGGCTAGTGGATCCGGGGAGCTGTTTTTT.

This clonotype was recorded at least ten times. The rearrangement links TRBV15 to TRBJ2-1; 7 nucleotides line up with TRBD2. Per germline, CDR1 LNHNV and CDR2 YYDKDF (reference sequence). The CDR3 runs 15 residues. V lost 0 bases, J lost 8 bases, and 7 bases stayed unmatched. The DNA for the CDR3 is TGTGCCACCAGCAGAGAAGCGGGGACGGAGCATGAGCAGTTCTTC. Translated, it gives CATSREAGTEHEQFF. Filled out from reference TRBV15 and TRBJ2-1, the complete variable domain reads DAMVIQNPRYQVTQFGKPVTLSCSQTLNHNVMYWYQQKSSQAPKLLFHYYDKDFNNEADTPDNFQSRRPNTSFCFLDIRSPGLGDTAMYLCATSREAGTEHEQFFGPGTRLTVL.

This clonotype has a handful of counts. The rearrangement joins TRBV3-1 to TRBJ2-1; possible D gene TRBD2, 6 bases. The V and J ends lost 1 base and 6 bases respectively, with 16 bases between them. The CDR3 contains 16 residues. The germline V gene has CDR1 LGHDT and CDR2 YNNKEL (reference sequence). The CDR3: CASSQVEIAEANEQFF. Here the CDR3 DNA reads TGTGCCAGCAGCCAAGTAGAGATAGCGGAAGCCAATGAGCAGTTCTTC.

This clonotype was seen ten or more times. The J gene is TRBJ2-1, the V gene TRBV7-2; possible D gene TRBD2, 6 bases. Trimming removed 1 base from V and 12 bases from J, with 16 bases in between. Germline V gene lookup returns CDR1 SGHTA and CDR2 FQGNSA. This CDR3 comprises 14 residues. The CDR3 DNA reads TGTGCCAGCAGCTTAGGGGGGGAAGGGGTTGGGCAGTTCTTC. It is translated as CASSLGGEGVGQFF.

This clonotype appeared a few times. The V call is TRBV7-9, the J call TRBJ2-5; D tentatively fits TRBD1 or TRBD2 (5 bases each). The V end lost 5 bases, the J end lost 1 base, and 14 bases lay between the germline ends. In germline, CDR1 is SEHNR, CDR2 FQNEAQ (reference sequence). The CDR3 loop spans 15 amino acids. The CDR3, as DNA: TGTGCCAGCAGCCTCCGGCTGGGGACCCAAGAGACCCAGTACTTC. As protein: CASSLRLGTQETQYF.

The CDR3 loop reads CSARTQLMNTEAFF. The CDR3 nucleotides read TGCAGTGCTAGAACCCAACTAATGAACACTGAAGCTTTCTTT. The rearrangement links TRBV20-1 to TRBJ1-1; no definite D call. Between the trimmed V and J ends, which lost 2 bases and 0 bases, there was a span of 10 bases. CDR1 and CDR2 (germline): DFQATT, SNEGSKA (reference sequence). The CDR3 sequence is 14 residues long.

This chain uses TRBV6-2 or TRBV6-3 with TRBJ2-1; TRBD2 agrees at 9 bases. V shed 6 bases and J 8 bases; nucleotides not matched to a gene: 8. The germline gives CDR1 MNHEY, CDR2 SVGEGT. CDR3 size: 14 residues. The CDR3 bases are TGTGCCAGCAGAGGCGGGAGGGCTACGGATGAGCAGTTCTTC. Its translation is CASRGGRATDEQFF.

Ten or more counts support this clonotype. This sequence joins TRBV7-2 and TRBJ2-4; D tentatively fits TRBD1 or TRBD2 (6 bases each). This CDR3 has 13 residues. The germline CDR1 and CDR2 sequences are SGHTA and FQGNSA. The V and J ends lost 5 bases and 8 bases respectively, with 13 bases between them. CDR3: CASSRVGGDIQYF. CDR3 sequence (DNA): TGTGCCAGCAGCCGAGTCGGGGGCGACATTCAGTACTTC.

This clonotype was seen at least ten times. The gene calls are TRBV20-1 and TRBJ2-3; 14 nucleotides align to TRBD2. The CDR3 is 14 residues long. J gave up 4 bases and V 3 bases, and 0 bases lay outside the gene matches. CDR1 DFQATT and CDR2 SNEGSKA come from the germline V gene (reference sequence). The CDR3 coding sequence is TGCAGTGCTAGGGGACTAGCGGGAGCAGATACGCAGTATTTT. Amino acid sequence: CSARGLAGADTQYF.